This T cell receptor (beta chain) appears in the sequencing data of a study of shared clonotypes between healthy human individuals. The overall study: CD4 naive and CD4 memory each took three plates per donor, while CD8 naive took two and CD8 memory one.

The V and J ends lost 3 bases and 3 bases, in that order; junction bases with no gene match: 5. The CDR3 loop spans 14 amino acids. The V gene's germline CDR1 is MDHEN and CDR2 SYDVKM. Only a few counts were recorded for this clone. Sequenced by immunoSEQ multiplex PCR; TCRdb stores in-frame clones only, minus some. The table includes over a million clones, 75% to 85% detected once. The donors, all of them Caucasian adults, lived in Nashville, Tennessee. The TCR originated in a man aged 18 to 29 in good health. Some clones in this sample may be carry-over from other donors' samples. The sequenced sample consisted of memory CD4+ T cells from PBMCs. Subset noted: CD45RA-negative fraction. The chain links TRBV28 to TRBJ2-7; 7 nucleotides align to TRBD2. CDR3 bases: TGTGCCAGCAGTTTGGGAGGGAAAATCTACGAGCAGTACTTC. It is translated as CASSLGGKIYEQYF.